This T cell receptor (beta chain) is drawn from a study of control samples from healthy donors and cancer patients. Measured with immunoSEQ multiplex PCR; TCRdb has only the in-frame clones, and not every one. This sample carries about 120,000 clones, approximately 92% of them seen once, and the ten largest clones take approximately 1.1%. V lost 0 bases to trimming and J lost 2 bases; unmatched junction nucleotides: 1. Germline-derived CDR1 and CDR2 are SGHRS and YFSETQ. This CDR3 has 14 residues. The chain recombines TRBV5-1 with TRBJ2-7; TRBD1 matches at 8 bases. Material for sequencing was PBMCs. This sequence was found in a woman aged 50 to 60 with colorectal cancer. CDR3 DNA: TGCGCCAGCAGCTTGGACAGGGGGGCCTACGAGCAGTACTTC. Protein product: CASSLDRGAYEQYF.